These 26 T cell receptor beta chains were all obtained from the same sample, sequenced in a study of T cell responses to AZD1222 COVID-19 vaccine. Produced via immunoSEQ multiplex PCR; TCRdb's table is partial and in-frame only. Of some 150,000 clones listed, about 92% were seen once; the top ten hold 3% to 5%. This material consisted of peripheral blood, taken on day 0 of AZD1222 vaccination. These TCRs come from an adult in good health.

The chain recombines TRBV7-9 with TRBJ1-2; 8 nucleotides line up with TRBD1. The CDR3 consists of 16 residues. Germline loops: CDR1 SEHNR, CDR2 FQNEAQ (reference sequence). The V segment lost 5 bases and the J segment 2 bases; nucleotides outside the gene matches: 10. CDR3 coding DNA: TGTGCCAGCAGCCCACGATGGACAGGGTGGAACTATGGCTACACCTTC. Its translation is CASSPRWTGWNYGYTF. The entire variable domain, with the rest obtained from reference TRBV7-9 and TRBJ1-2, is as follows: DTGVSQNPRHKITKRGQNVTFRCDPISEHNRLYWYRQTLGQGPEFLTYFQNEAQLEKSRLLSDRFSAERPKGSFSTLEIQRTEQGDSAMYLCASSPRWTGWNYGYTFGSGTRLTVV.

This clone was seen a few times. The CDR3 region has the DNA TGTGCCAGCAGCAAAGCGCCGGGACAGCCTCAATCCGGGGAGCTGTTTTTT. Encoded protein: CASSKAPGQPQSGELFF. V is TRBV5-8 and J is TRBJ2-2; 7 nucleotides align to TRBD1. Germline CDR1 SGHTS, CDR2 YDEGEE. The CDR3 has 17 residues. V shed 4 bases and J 6 bases; nucleotides not matched to a gene: 15.

This chain connects TRBV6-5 to TRBJ1-1; no definite D call. V lost 0 bases and J 5 bases, leaving 7 bases between the germline ends. The germline V gene has CDR1 MNHEY and CDR2 SVGAGI. There are 13 residues in the CDR3. CDR3 amino acids: CASSYSTQTEAFF. The CDR3 DNA reads as TGTGCCAGCAGTTACTCGACACAGACTGAAGCTTTCTTT.

This clone showed up just once. This chain uses TRBV10-1 with TRBJ2-3; no clear D. V was cut by 2 bases and J by 1 base, with 13 bases left in between. The germline gives CDR1 WNHNN, CDR2 SYGVQD (reference sequence). The CDR3 runs 16 residues. The CDR3 nucleotides read TGCGCCAGCAGTGAGCCGATAGGGAAAGGCACAGATACGCAGTATTTT. Translated: CASSEPIGKGTDTQYF.

The chain joins TRBV11-2 to TRBJ1-1; the match to TRBD1 covers 12 bases. CDR1 and CDR2 from the germline V gene are SGHAT and FQNNGV. The trim removed 5 bases at V and 3 bases at J, leaving 4 bases unmatched. This CDR3 contains 15 residues. DNA of the CDR3: TGTGCCAGCAGCCCGGGACAGGGGGCCGACACTGAAGCTTTCTTT. This gives the protein CASSPGQGADTEAFF.

J is TRBJ2-1 and V is TRBV3-1 (or the pseudogene TRBV3-2); 12 bases map to TRBD2. Germline CDR1 and CDR2: LGHDT and YNNKEL (reference sequence). This CDR3 comprises 15 residues. V was clipped by 1 base and J by 10 bases; unmatched bases: 5. CDR3 protein: CASSQGTSGIREQFF. The CDR3 DNA reads TGTGCCAGCAGCCAAGGGACTAGCGGGATAAGGGAGCAGTTCTTC.

This clone came up once. CDR3 sequence: CASSLGLAYEQYF. The CDR3 coding sequence is TGTGCCAGCAGTTTAGGACTAGCCTACGAGCAGTACTTC. The V gene is TRBV27, the J gene TRBJ2-7, with 7 bases matching TRBD2. The germline V gene has CDR1 MNHEY and CDR2 SMNVEV (reference sequence). There are 13 residues in the CDR3. V dropped 2 bases and J dropped 2; count of bases not matched to a gene: 0.

This chain links TRBV6-4 with TRBJ1-1, with D possibly being TRBD1 (6 bases). Trimming pared 8 bases from V and 0 bases from J, leaving 10 bases between. The germline CDR1 and CDR2 sequences are MRHNA and SNTAGT. The CDR3 is 13 residues long. In nucleotides, the CDR3 is TGTGCCAGCCGCGGACAGATGAACACTGAAGCTTTCTTT. It codes for CASRGQMNTEAFF.

The chain joins TRBV3-1 (or the pseudogene TRBV3-2) to TRBJ1-6; TRBD1 aligns across 11 bases. CDR3 length: 17 residues. The germline gives CDR1 LGHDT, CDR2 YNNKEL (reference sequence). The junction had 13 bases not matched to a gene; V was cut back by 1 base and J by 14 bases. The CDR3 region is CASSQGSGTGGILALHF. The CDR3 coding sequence is TGTGCCAGCAGCCAAGGATCCGGGACAGGGGGAATTTTGGCCCTCCACTTT.

This rearrangement joins TRBV2 to TRBJ2-3; 7 nucleotides line up with TRBD1. Germline CDR1 SNHLY, CDR2 FYNNEI. Trimming cost V 6 bases and J 4 bases; bases outside gene matches: 7. This CDR3 is 14 amino acids long. The CDR3 loop reads CASSQGVFADTQYF. CDR3 in DNA: TGTGCCAGCAGCCAGGGGGTTTTCGCAGATACGCAGTATTTT.

The chain links TRBV24-1 to TRBJ1-2; no firm D call. V was clipped by 3 bases and J by 7 bases, with 8 bases between them. CDR3 size: 12 residues. The V gene's germline CDR1 is KGHDR and CDR2 SFDVKD. In DNA form, the CDR3 reads TGTGCCACCAGTGATGAGGGTTTTGGCTACACCTTC. Encoded protein: CATSDEGFGYTF.

The chain is built from TRBV6-7 and TRBJ2-7, with 10 bases that match TRBD2. TRBV6-7 belongs to the ORF category, with a function that is uncertain. The ends lost 4 bases at V and 2 bases at J; junction bases unmatched: 2. The CDR3 totals 14 residues. CDR3 DNA: TGTGCCAGCAGTTTCCTAGCGGGGGCCTACGAGCAGTACTTC. Its translation: CASSFLAGAYEQYF.

This clone was recorded once. The chain recombines TRBV6-5 with TRBJ1-1; TRBD1 matches 7 bases. CDR3 length: 13 residues. Unmatched junction bases numbered 7, after V lost 6 bases and J lost 6 bases. In germline, CDR1 is MNHEY, CDR2 SVGAGI. CDR3 nucleotide sequence: TGTGCCAGCAGCTCAGGGGGTTTTGCTGAAGCTTTCTTT. Protein sequence: CASSSGGFAEAFF.

This clone is a singleton in its sample. This chain uses TRBV4-2 with TRBJ2-7; possible D gene TRBD2, 6 bases. V shed 2 bases and J shed 2 bases, with 19 bases lying between them. The CDR3 covers 17 residues. CDR1 and CDR2 from the germline V gene are LGHNA and YNFKEQ. The CDR3 spells CASSQIGWDFNPYEQYF. CDR3 sequence (DNA): TGTGCCAGCAGCCAAATAGGGTGGGACTTCAACCCCTACGAGCAGTACTTC.

The J gene is TRBJ2-1, the V gene TRBV7-9, with 8 bases matching TRBD2. V was pared by 5 bases and J by 6 bases, with 21 bases of the junction left unmatched. The CDR3 is 19 amino acids. Germline V gene sequence: CDR1 SEHNR, CDR2 FQNEAQ (reference sequence). DNA of the CDR3: TGTGCCAGCAGCGGGACAACTCTAGTACGGGGGGGTAACCGCAATGAGCAGTTCTTC. This sequence encodes CASSGTTLVRGGNRNEQFF. The full variable domain, its missing parts supplied by reference TRBV7-9 and TRBJ2-1, is DTGVSQNPRHKITKRGQNVTFRCDPISEHNRLYWYRQTLGQGPEFLTYFQNEAQLEKSRLLSDRFSAERPKGSFSTLEIQRTEQGDSAMYLCASSGTTLVRGGNRNEQFFGPGTRLTVL.

This clone was seen just once. This chain uses TRBV10-1 with TRBJ2-3; TRBD2 matches at 11 bases. The CDR3 covers 16 residues. Germline CDR1 WNHNN, CDR2 SYGVQD (reference sequence). V lost 3 bases to trimming and J lost 3 bases; unmatched junction nucleotides: 5. The chain's CDR3 is CASSDAVAGGTDTQYF. For the CDR3, the DNA is TGCGCCAGCAGTGATGCGGTAGCGGGAGGGACAGATACGCAGTATTTT.

The V and J genes are TRBV27 and TRBJ1-1; 9 nucleotides match TRBD1. After removal of 4 bases from V and 5 bases from J, the junction contained 8 bases not matched to a gene. The CDR3 is 15 amino acids. Germline V CDR1 and CDR2: MNHEY, SMNVEV (reference sequence). CDR3 coding DNA: TGTGCCAGCAGTTCTCACAGGGGGCAGAGAACTGAAGCTTTCTTT. Amino acids: CASSSHRGQRTEAFF.

J is TRBJ2-7 and V is TRBV12-3 or TRBV12-4; 10 bases fit TRBD1. CDR3 length: 13 residues. V shed 9 bases and J 3 bases; nucleotides not matched to a gene: 5. CDR3 coding DNA: TGTGCCAGTATGACAGGGGGCTTCTACGAGCAGTACTTC. Its translation: CASMTGGFYEQYF.

The chain couples TRBV6-5 to TRBJ2-7, with 9 bases identical to TRBD1. This CDR3 contains 15 residues. V trimming: 6 bases; J trimming: 1 base; junction bases outside the gene matches: 7. Germline loops: CDR1 MNHEY, CDR2 SVGAGI. CDR3 sequence reads: CASRPGTGSSYEQYF. The CDR3 coding sequence is TGTGCCAGCAGACCCGGGACAGGGAGTTCCTACGAGCAGTACTTC.

About this clone: Different DNA sequences within this sample yield the same CDR3. The chain joins TRBV5-1 to TRBJ1-4; D not resolved. Between the trimmed V and J ends, which lost 0 bases and 5 bases, there was a span of 5 bases. There are 13 residues in the CDR3. CDR1 is SGHRS and CDR2 is YFSETQ in the germline V gene. In DNA form, the CDR3 reads TGCGCCAGCAGCTTGGAGGGAAATGAAAAACTGTTTTTT. This sequence encodes CASSLEGNEKLFF.

The V gene is TRBV18, the J gene TRBJ1-1; 10 nucleotides match TRBD1. V trimming: 2 bases; J trimming: 4 bases; junction bases outside the gene matches: 4. The CDR3 has 15 amino acids. CDR1 and CDR2 (germline): KGHSH, LQKENI. CDR3 sequence (DNA): TGTGCCAGCTCACCAAGACAGGGGGCGCGCACTGAAGCTTTCTTT. This codes for CASSPRQGARTEAFF.

The rearrangement uses TRBV3-1 (or the pseudogene TRBV3-2) and TRBJ1-5, with 12 bases fitting TRBD1. The CDR3 is 16 residues long. Losses at the gene ends were 1 base for V and 11 bases for J; bases not matched to a gene: 9. CDR1 and CDR2 from the germline V gene are LGHDT and YNNKEL (reference sequence). The CDR3, as DNA: TGTGCCAGCAGCCAAGGCTCCGGGACAGGGGGCCGGGCCCAGCATTTT. Translating gives CASSQGSGTGGRAQHF.

In this sample, this clone turned up once. V is TRBV4-1 and J is TRBJ1-2, with 7 bases that match TRBD1. The V gene's germline CDR1 is MGHRA and CDR2 YSYEKL. The junction had 6 bases not matched to a gene; V was cut back by 2 bases and J by 6 bases. CDR3 length: 14 amino acids. CDR3 sequence reads: CASSQQFGQDGYTF. CDR3 in DNA: TGCGCCAGCAGCCAACAATTCGGACAGGATGGCTACACCTTC.

The chain carries TRBV2 and TRBJ2-2; 7 nucleotides match TRBD1. This CDR3 contains 14 residues. Germline CDR1 reads SNHLY; CDR2 reads FYNNEI. The V and J ends lost 5 bases and 4 bases, in that order; junction bases with no gene match: 4. The CDR3 reads CASSLRTGTGELFF. CDR3 sequence (DNA): TGTGCCAGCAGTCTCCGGACAGGCACCGGGGAGCTGTTTTTT.

This chain links TRBV18 with TRBJ2-7; D possibly corresponds to TRBD2 (6 bases). The CDR3 is made up of 12 amino acids. Per the germline V gene, CDR1 is KGHSH and CDR2 is LQKENI. V was clipped by 2 bases and J by 7 bases, with 9 bases between them. The CDR3: CASSPKAGEQYF. In nucleotides, the CDR3 is TGTGCCAGCTCACCAAAAGCGGGTGAGCAGTACTTC.

The rearrangement uses TRBV18 and TRBJ2-1; 14 bases are shared with TRBD2. Germline CDR1 is KGHSH and CDR2 is LQKENI. The CDR3 is made up of 17 amino acids. Trimming removed 3 bases from V and 7 bases from J; junction bases left unmatched: 8. The CDR3 nucleotides read TGTGCCAGCTCACCGAAGACTAGCGGGGGGGGTCTGAATGAGCAGTTCTTC. Translation gives CASSPKTSGGGLNEQFF. The full variable domain, rest sourced from reference TRBV18 and TRBJ2-1, is NAGVMQNPRHLVRRRGQEARLRCSPMKGHSHVYWYRQLPEEGLKFMVYLQKENIIDESGMPKERFSAEFPKEGPSILRIQQVVRGDSAAYFCASSPKTSGGGLNEQFFGPGTRLTVL.